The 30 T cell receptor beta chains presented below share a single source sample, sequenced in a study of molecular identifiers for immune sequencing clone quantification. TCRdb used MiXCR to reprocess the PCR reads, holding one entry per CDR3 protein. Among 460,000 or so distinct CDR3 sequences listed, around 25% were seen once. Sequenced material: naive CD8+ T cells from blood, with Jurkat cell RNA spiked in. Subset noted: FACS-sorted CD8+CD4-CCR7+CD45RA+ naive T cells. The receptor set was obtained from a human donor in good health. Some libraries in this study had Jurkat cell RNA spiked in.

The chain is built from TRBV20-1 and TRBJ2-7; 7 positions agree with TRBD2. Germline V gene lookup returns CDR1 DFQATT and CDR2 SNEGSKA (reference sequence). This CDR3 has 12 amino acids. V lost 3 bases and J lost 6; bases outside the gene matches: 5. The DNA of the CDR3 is TGCAGTGCTAGTAGGGAGGGTGCCGAGCAGTACTTC. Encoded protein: CSASREGAEQYF.

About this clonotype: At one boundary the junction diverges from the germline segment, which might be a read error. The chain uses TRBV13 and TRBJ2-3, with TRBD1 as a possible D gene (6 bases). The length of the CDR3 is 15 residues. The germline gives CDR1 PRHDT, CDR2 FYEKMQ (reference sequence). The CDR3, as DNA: TGTGCCAGCAGCGCGTGGACAGCCGTCACAGATACGCTGTATTTT. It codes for CASSAWTAVTDTLYF.

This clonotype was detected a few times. The CDR3 bases are TGTGCCACCAGTAGGACTAGCGGGAGCGAGCAGTACTTC. Protein: CATSRTSGSEQYF. The V gene is TRBV24-1, the J gene TRBJ2-7; 13 bases line up with TRBD2. Germline V gene lookup returns CDR1 KGHDR and CDR2 SFDVKD. Losses at the gene ends were 6 bases for V and 6 bases for J; bases not matched to a gene: 1. CDR3 length equals 13 residues.

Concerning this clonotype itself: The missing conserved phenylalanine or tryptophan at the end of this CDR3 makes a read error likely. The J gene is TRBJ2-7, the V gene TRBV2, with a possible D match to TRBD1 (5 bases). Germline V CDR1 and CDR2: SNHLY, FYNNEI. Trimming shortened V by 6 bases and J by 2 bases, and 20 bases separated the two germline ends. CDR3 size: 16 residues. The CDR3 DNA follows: TGTGCCAGCAGCGACCCGACAGTACCAATTCCCTACGAGCAGTACCTC. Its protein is CASSDPTVPIPYEQYL.

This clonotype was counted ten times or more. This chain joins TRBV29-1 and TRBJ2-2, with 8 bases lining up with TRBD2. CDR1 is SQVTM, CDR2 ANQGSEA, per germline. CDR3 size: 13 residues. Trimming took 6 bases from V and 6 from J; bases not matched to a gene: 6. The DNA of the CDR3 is TGCAGCGTGCCAGCGGGAGAGGCCGGGGAGCTGTTTTTT. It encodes CSVPAGEAGELFF.

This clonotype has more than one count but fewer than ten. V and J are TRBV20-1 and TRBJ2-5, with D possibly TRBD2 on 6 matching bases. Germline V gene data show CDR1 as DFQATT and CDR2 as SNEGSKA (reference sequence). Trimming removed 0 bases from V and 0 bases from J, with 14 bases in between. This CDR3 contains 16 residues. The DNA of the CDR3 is TGCAGTGCTAGAGATCCCCAGCGGGTCTACCAAGAGACCCAGTACTTC. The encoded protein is CSARDPQRVYQETQYF.

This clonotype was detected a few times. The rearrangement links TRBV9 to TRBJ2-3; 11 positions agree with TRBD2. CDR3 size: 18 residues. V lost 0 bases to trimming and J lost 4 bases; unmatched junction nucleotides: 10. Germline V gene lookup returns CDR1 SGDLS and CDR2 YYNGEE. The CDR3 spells CASSVDILAGGQADTQYF. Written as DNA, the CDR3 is TGTGCCAGCAGCGTAGACATTTTAGCGGGGGGGCAAGCAGATACGCAGTATTTT.

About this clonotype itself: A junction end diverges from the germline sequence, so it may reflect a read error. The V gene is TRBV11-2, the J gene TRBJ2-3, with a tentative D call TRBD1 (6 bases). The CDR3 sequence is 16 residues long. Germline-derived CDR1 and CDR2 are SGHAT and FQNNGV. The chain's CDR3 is CASRLGWDTITDTQYF. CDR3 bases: TGTGCCAGCCGCTTAGGTTGGGACACCATCACAGATACGCAGTATTTT.

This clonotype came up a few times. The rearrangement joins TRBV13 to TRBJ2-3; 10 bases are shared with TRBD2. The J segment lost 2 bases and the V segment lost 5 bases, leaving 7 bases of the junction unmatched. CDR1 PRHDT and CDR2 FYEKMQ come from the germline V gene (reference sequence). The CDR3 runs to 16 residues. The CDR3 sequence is CASSPRTSGFTDTQYF. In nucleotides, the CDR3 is TGTGCCAGCAGCCCCAGGACTAGCGGCTTCACAGATACGCAGTATTTT.

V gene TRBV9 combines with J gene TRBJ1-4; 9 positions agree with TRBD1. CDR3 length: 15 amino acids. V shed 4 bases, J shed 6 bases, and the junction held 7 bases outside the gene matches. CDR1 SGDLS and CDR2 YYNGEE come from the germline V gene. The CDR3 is CASSPPTGGYEKLFF. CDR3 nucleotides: TGTGCCAGCAGCCCACCAACAGGGGGCTATGAAAAACTGTTTTTT.

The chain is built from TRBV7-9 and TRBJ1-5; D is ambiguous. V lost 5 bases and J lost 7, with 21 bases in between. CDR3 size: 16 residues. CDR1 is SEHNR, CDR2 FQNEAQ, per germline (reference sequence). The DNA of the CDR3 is TGTGCCAGCAGCCTACCCCTCCTTGAGTTATGGCAGCCCCAGCATTTT. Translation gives CASSLPLLELWQPQHF.

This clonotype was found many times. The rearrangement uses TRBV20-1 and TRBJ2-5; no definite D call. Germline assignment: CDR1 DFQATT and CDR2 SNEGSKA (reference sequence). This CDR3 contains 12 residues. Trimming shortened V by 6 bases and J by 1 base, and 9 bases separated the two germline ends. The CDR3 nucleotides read TGCAGTGCCTCGGCGGTCCAAGAGACCCAGTACTTC. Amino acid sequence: CSASAVQETQYF.

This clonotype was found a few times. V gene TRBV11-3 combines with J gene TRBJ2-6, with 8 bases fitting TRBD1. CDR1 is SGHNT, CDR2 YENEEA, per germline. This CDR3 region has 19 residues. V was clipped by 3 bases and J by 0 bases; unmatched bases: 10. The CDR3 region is CASSFRETGAHSGANVLTF. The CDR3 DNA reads TGTGCCAGCAGCTTTAGGGAGACAGGGGCCCACTCTGGGGCCAACGTCCTGACTTTC.

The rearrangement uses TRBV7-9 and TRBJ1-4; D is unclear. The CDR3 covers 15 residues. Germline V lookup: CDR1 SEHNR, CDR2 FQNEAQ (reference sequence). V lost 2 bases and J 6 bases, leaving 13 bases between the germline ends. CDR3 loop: CASSLSVGDDEKLFF. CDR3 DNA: TGTGCCAGCAGCTTATCGGTAGGAGACGATGAAAAACTGTTTTTT.

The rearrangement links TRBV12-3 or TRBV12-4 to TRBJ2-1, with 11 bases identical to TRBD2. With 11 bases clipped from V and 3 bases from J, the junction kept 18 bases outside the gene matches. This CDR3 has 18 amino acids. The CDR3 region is CAPTRVSGGAGFYNEQFF. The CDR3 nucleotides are TGTGCCCCTACTAGAGTTAGCGGGGGGGCCGGATTCTACAATGAGCAGTTCTTC.

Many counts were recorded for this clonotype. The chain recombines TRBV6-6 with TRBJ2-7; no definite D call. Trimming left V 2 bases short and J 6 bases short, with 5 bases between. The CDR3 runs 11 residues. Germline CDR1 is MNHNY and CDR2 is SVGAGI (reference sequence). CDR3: CASSYNREQYF. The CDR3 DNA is TGTGCCAGCAGTTACAATCGCGAGCAGTACTTC.

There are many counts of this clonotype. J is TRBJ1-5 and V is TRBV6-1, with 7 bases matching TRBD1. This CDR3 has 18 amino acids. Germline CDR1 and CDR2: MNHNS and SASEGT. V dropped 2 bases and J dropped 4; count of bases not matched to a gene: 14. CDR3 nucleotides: TGTGCCAGCAGTGAAAGAGTTTTGTGGGACAGCCTAAATCAGCCCCAGCATTTT. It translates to CASSERVLWDSLNQPQHF.

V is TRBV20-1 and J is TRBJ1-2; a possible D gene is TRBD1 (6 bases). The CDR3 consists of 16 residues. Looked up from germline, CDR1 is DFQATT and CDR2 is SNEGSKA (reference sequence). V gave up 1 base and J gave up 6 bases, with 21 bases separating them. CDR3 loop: CSARAGTPPNWNGYTF. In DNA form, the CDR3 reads TGCAGTGCTAGAGCCGGGACACCGCCCAATTGGAATGGCTACACCTTC.

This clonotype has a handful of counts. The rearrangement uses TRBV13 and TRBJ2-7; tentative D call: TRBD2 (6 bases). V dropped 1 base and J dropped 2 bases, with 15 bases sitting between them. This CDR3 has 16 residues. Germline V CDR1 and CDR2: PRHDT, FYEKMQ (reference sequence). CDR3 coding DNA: TGTGCCAGCAGCTTAGTTGGTAGCGGAGATGCCTACGAGCAGTACTTC. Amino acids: CASSLVGSGDAYEQYF.

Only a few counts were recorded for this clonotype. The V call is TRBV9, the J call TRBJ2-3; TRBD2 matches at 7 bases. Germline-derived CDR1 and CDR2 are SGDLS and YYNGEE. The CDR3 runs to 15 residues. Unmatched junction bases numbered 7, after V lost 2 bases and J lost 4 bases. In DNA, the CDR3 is TGTGCCAGCAGCGTGAGCGGGGCCAACTCAGATACGCAGTATTTT. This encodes CASSVSGANSDTQYF.

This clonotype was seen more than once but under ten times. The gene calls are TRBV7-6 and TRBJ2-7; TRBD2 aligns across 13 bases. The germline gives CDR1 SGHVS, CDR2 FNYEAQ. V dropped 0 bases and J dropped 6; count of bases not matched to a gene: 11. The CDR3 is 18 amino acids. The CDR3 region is CASSLALRTSGRNGEQYF. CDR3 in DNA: TGTGCCAGCAGCTTAGCTCTCCGGACTAGCGGGAGAAACGGCGAGCAGTACTTC.

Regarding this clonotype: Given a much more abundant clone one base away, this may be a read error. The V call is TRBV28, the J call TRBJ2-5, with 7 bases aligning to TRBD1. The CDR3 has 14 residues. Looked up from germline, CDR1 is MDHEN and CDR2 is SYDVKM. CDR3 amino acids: CTSSPRQGPETQYF. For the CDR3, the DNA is TGTACCAGCAGTCCCAGACAGGGCCCGGAGACCCAGTACTTC.

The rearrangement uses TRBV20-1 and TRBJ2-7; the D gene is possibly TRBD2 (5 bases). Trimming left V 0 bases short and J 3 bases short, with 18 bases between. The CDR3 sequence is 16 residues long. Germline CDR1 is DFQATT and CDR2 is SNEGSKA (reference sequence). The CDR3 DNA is TGCAGTGCTAGAGAAGGACTGGGCTCGGCCTTCTACGAGCAGTACTTC. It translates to CSAREGLGSAFYEQYF.

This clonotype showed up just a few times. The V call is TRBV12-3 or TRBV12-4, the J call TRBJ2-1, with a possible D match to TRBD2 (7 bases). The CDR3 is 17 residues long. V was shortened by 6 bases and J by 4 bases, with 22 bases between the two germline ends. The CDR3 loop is CASRPLFGGPVYNEQFF. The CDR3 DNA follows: TGTGCCAGCAGGCCCCTTTTCGGGGGGCCGGTATACAATGAGCAGTTCTTC.

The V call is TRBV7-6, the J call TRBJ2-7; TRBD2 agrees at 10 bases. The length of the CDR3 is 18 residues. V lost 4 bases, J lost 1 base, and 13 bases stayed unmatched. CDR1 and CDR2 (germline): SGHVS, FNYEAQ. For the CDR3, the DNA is TGTGCCAGCAGCTACCCGAGCGGGGGGGGAGATGGGTCCTACGAGCAGTACTTC. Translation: CASSYPSGGGDGSYEQYF.

CDR3 protein: CASSLWGAGAFSGANVLTF. CDR3 DNA: TGTGCCAGCAGTTTATGGGGGGCAGGGGCTTTCTCTGGGGCCAACGTCCTGACTTTC. This sequence joins TRBV27 and TRBJ2-6, with D possibly called TRBD1 or TRBD2 (6 bases each). Germline V CDR1 and CDR2: MNHEY, SMNVEV (reference sequence). The CDR3 spans 19 residues. V gave up 1 base and J gave up 0 bases, with 16 bases separating them.

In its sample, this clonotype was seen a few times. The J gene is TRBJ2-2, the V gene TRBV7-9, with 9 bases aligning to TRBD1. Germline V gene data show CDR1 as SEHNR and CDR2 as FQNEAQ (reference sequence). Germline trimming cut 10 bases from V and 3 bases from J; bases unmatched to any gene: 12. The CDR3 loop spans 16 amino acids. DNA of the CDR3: TGTGCCATTACCCTCGGGGACAGGGTGGACACCGGGGAGCTGTTTTTT. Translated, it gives CAITLGDRVDTGELFF. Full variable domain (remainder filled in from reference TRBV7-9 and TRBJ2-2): DTGVSQNPRHKITKRGQNVTFRCDPISEHNRLYWYRQTLGQGPEFLTYFQNEAQLEKSRLLSDRFSAERPKGSFSTLEIQRTEQGDSAMYLCAITLGDRVDTGELFFGEGSRLTVL.

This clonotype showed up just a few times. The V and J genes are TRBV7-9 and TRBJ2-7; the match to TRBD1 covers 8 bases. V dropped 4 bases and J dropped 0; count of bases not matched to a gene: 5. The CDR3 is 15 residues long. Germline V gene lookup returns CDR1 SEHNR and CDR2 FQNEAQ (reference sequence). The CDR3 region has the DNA TGTGCCAGCAGCTCCCTGGACAGGGTCTCCTACGAGCAGTACTTC. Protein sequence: CASSSLDRVSYEQYF.

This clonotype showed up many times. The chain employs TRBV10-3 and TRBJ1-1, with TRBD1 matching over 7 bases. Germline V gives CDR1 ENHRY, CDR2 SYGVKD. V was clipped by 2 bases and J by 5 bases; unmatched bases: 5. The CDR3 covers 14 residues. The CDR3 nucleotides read TGTGCCATCAGTGAGACGACAGGGAAAACTGAAGCTTTCTTT. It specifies CAISETTGKTEAFF.

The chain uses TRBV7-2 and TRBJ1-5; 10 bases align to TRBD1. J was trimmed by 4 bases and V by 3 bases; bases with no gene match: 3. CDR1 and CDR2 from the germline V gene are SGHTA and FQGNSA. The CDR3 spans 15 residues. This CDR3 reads CASSFGTGENQPQHF. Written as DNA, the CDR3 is TGTGCCAGCAGCTTCGGGACAGGGGAGAATCAGCCCCAGCATTTT.